This T cell receptor (beta chain) was identified in a study of T cells in Graves' hyperthyroidism and ophthalmopathy. TCR beta CDR3 regions were amplified from RNA. RT-PCR in the first round (using the HTBI primer set) targeted the TCR CDR3. TCRdb recomputed calls from the multiplex PCR reads with MiXCR, one row per CDR3 protein. The table records 750,000 to 900,000 distinct CDR3 sequences, roughly 37% of them present only once. Looked up from germline, CDR1 is SGHTA and CDR2 is FQGNSA. This CDR3 has 15 amino acids. V was shortened by 5 bases and J by 2 bases, with 12 bases between the two germline ends.

The sequencing input was blood. The genes are TRBV7-2 and TRBJ2-2; tentative D call: TRBD2 (6 bases). The clonotype was recovered from a man younger than 35 with Graves' hyperthyroidism. As DNA, the CDR3 is TGTGCCAGCAGCGGTAGCGGAACTAACACCGGGGAGCTGTTTTTT. Amino acids: CASSGSGTNTGELFF.